This T cell receptor (beta chain) is from a study of CD8 T cells in Susac syndrome (dated by TCRdb to about 2019). For the wider study: Among the Susac syndrome patients who were sequenced, clinically active disease was present in about six and clinical remission was observed in 8 or 9. Clonality of the CD8+ T cell repertoire was compared between roughly eleven healthy donors, some 14 Susac syndrome patients and around 16 multiple sclerosis patients. At blood withdrawal, Susac syndrome patients were either therapy-naive, taking corticosteroids (in some cases with IVIg as well), or taking IVIg alone. The study used repertoire sequencing to test whether antigen drove CD8+ T cell activation and differentiation in Susac syndrome. Beyond this particular receptor, the publication reports: The TCR sequencing and HLA analysis was acknowledged to have included a relatively small number of individuals. CD8+ repertoires in Susac syndrome showed clonal expansion, which was highest in CD8+ TEMRA cells and was greater in clinically active patients than in remitting patients. Looking at Susac-specific public clones, the researchers identified under 20 in the total CD8+ repertoire and a few in the CD8+ TEMRA repertoire.

V gives up 6 bases and J gives up 0 bases, and the segment between their germline ends measures 6 bases. The germline V gene specifies SGHVS as CDR1 and FQNEAQ as CDR2. Measured from the cysteine to the phenylalanine, the CDR3 is 13 residues long. This entry keeps only the CDR3 DNA: 39 bases, framed from base 1. RNA was extracted using the RNeasy kit, and roughly 0.5 to 1 ug of the RNA was reverse transcribed with random hexamers. The immunoSEQ multiplex PCR assay, covering 54 Vbeta and 13 Jbeta segments, was used to amplify TCR beta CDR3 regions. PCR amplification bias was corrected using a synthetic template baseline for primer optimization and computational correction. For the original study's pipeline: Reads were annotated to V, D and J genes per IMGT and analyzed with immunoSEQ Analyzer, keeping only productive sequences. Clonality was calculated as one minus the Shannon entropy normalized by log2 of the number of productive unique sequences. Public and private clones were assessed among the 100 most prevalent clones of each patient and control. A clone was defined as Susac-specific if it was absent from the healthy and MS cohorts, from roughly 1,000 published viral clones and from other ImmuneACCESS disease sequences. TCRdb's own reprocessing of the public reads used fastp at Q25 and MiXCR and kept productive beta chains. Rows matching on CDR3 protein sequence are summarized as one entry with the most common DNA and genes. The authors' filters were not applied to this entry. Within this sample are fewer than 90,000 distinct CDR3 sequences, with approximately 93% of them counted one time only. Together, the top ten hold 0.45% of the sample.

High-throughput TCR beta sequencing profiled peripheral blood CD8+ and CD4+ T cells from healthy donors, Susac syndrome patients and multiple sclerosis patients. Recently defined diagnostic criteria for definite or probable disease were met by the Susac syndrome patients. Bulk CD8+ and CD4+ T cells were purified magnetically by negative isolation, whereas CD8+ TEMRA cells were enriched by FACS. Blood was drawn into EDTA tubes, processed within 24 hours, and PBMCs were isolated by density gradient centrifugation. PBMCs intended for TCR sequencing were cryopreserved in liquid nitrogen and were subsequently thawed in a 37 degrees C water bath. The sorted or isolated CD4+, CD8+ and CD8+ TEMRA cells reached a purity of at least 90%. About this clonotype: The antigen this receptor binds is unknown. No quality values exist for individual bases; no much larger clone is one base distant.

The rearranged segments are TRBV7-8 and TRBJ2-1; no D gene is confidently identified. Sequencing was carried out using CD8+ T cells from PBMCs. This TCR came from a human donor with Susac syndrome. For the CDR3, the sequence is CASRLGSYNEQFF. The bases are TGTGCCAGCAGATTGGGCTCCTACAATGAGCAGTTCTTC.